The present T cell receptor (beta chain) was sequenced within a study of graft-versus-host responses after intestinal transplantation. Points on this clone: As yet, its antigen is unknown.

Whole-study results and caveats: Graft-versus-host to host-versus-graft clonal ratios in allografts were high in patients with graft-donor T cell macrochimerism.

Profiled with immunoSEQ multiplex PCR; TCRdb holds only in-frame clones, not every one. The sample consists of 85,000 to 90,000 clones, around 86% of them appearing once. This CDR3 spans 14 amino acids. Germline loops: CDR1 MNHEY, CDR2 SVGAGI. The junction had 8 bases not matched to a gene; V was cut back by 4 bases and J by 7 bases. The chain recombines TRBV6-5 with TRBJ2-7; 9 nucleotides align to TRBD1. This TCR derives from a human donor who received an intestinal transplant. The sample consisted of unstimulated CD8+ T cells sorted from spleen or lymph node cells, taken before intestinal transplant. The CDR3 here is CASSLQGALGEQYF. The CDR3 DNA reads TGTGCCAGCAGTTTACAGGGGGCCTTGGGAGAGCAGTACTTC.